The 17 T cell receptor beta chains given below trace back to one sample, sequenced in a study of T cells in Graves' hyperthyroidism and ophthalmopathy. What was amplified from RNA transcripts were TCR beta CDR3 regions. Carried out on the TCR CDR3, a first-round RT-PCR used the HTBI primer set. TCRdb analysed the multiplex PCR reads with MiXCR anew, one entry per CDR3 protein. The sample contains some 500,000 distinct CDR3 sequences, roughly 15% of which appear only once. Sequences were obtained from blood. Receptors were obtained from a woman aged 25-40 years with Graves' ophthalmopathy.

This clonotype was counted ten times or more. The rearrangement uses TRBV27 and TRBJ2-5; 12 nucleotides line up with TRBD2. The CDR3 consists of 16 residues. V shed 4 bases, J shed 5 bases, and the junction held 8 bases outside the gene matches. Germline V CDR1 and CDR2: MNHEY, SMNVEV (reference sequence). CDR3 region: CASSSTSGSWAETQYF. The CDR3 coding sequence is TGTGCCAGCAGTTCGACTAGCGGGAGTTGGGCGGAGACCCAGTACTTC.

Remarks on this clonotype: This may stem from a read error, because a much larger clone lies one nucleotide away. The chain employs TRBV27 and TRBJ2-1; 8 positions agree with TRBD1. This CDR3 spans 15 amino acids. Per germline, CDR1 MNHEY and CDR2 SMNVEV (reference sequence). The V segment lost 2 bases and the J segment 5 bases; nucleotides outside the gene matches: 5. The CDR3 DNA reads as TGTGCCAGCAGTTTACAGGGGGCGTTAGACAATGAGCAGTTCTTC. It specifies CASSLQGALDNEQFF.

V usage is TRBV20-1 and J usage is TRBJ1-2; D possibly corresponds to TRBD1 (5 bases). The CDR3 spans 11 residues. Germline V lookup: CDR1 DFQATT, CDR2 SNEGSKA (reference sequence). Trimming removed 5 bases from V and 8 bases from J, with 12 bases in between. CDR3 in DNA: TGCAGTGCTGGGACGGGCGGCGGCTACACCTTC. It is translated as CSAGTGGGYTF.

The sample holds a few counts of this clonotype. CDR3 nucleotide sequence: TGTGCCACCAGGGGACAGGGGGGGACCCAGTACTTC. Protein: CATRGQGGTQYF. V and J are TRBV24-1 and TRBJ2-5, with TRBD1 matching over 11 bases. From germline, CDR1 is KGHDR and CDR2 SFDVKD. The CDR3 contains 12 residues. V lost 7 bases to trimming and J lost 7 bases; unmatched junction nucleotides: 1.

This clonotype was counted between two and nine times. This rearrangement joins TRBV6-5 to TRBJ1-4; D gene uncertain. The CDR3 length is 16 residues. Germline assignment: CDR1 MNHEY and CDR2 SVGAGI. Trimming cost V 0 bases and J 0 bases, with 8 bases left between them. The CDR3 DNA reads as TGTGCCAGCAGTTACTCCGACCGAGCAACTAATGAAAAACTGTTTTTT. Translation gives CASSYSDRATNEKLFF.

CDR3 in DNA: TGTGCCAGCAGTTACATGCACGAGCAGTACTTC. Protein product: CASSYMHEQYF. The gene calls are TRBV6-2 or TRBV6-3 and TRBJ2-7; D unclear. In germline, CDR1 is MNHEY, CDR2 SVGEGT. V lost 2 bases, J lost 5 bases, and 4 bases lay in between. The CDR3 runs to 11 residues.

This clonotype appeared once. CDR3 in DNA: TGTGCCAGCAGTTGGGGGAGCCGCACTGAAGCTTTCTTT. Protein product: CASSWGSRTEAFF. The rearrangement links TRBV27 to TRBJ1-1; TRBD1 might be the D (5 bases). The CDR3 is 13 amino acids. Germline values: CDR1 MNHEY, CDR2 SMNVEV (reference sequence). The ends were cut back, 4 bases at V and 4 bases at J, with 10 bases in the middle.

This chain connects TRBV20-1 to TRBJ1-1; D remains unclear. CDR1 DFQATT and CDR2 SNEGSKA come from the germline V gene (reference sequence). The CDR3 length is 17 residues. Trimming stripped 0 bases from V and 0 bases from J, with 17 bases between. CDR3 protein: CSARDLAGHGVNTEAFF. CDR3 DNA sequence: TGCAGTGCTAGAGATTTGGCAGGCCACGGAGTGAACACTGAAGCTTTCTTT.

This clonotype was observed at least ten times. The chain uses TRBV12-3 or TRBV12-4 and TRBJ2-7; a possible D gene is TRBD1 (6 bases). The V end was cut by 8 bases, the J end by 6 bases, with 14 bases between. The CDR3 contains 12 residues. CDR3 amino acids: CASLLGAGEQYF. In DNA, the CDR3 is TGTGCCAGCCTCCTGGGGGCCGGCGAGCAGTACTTC.

This sequence joins TRBV9 and TRBJ1-1; D might be TRBD1 (6 bases). The CDR3 spans 12 residues. Looked up from germline, CDR1 is SGDLS and CDR2 is YYNGEE. V was cut by 3 bases and J by 4 bases, with 7 bases left in between. The CDR3 here is CASSGGATEAFF. The CDR3 DNA reads as TGTGCCAGCAGCGGGGGGGCCACTGAAGCTTTCTTT.

The sample holds many counts of this clonotype. The chain employs TRBV30 and TRBJ2-7; possibly TRBD2 for D (5 bases). Deletions cut 8 bases from V and 4 bases from J, with 18 bases between. Germline lookup yields CDR1 GTSNPN and CDR2 SVGIG (reference sequence). This CDR3 has 13 residues. CDR3 DNA: TGTGCCCGAGACGAGGGCGGATCTTACGAGCAGTACTTC. Residues: CARDEGGSYEQYF.

This clonotype was observed many times. The J gene is TRBJ2-3, the V gene TRBV18; TRBD2 aligns across 10 bases. V lost 0 bases and J lost 0; bases outside the gene matches: 0. Germline loops: CDR1 KGHSH, CDR2 LQKENI. This CDR3 has 16 amino acids. In DNA, the CDR3 is TGTGCCAGCTCACCACCGGGACTAGCGAGCACAGATACGCAGTATTTT. Its translation is CASSPPGLASTDTQYF.

The chain couples TRBV7-9 to TRBJ1-5; TRBD1 matches 12 bases. This CDR3 comprises 15 residues. Germline assignment: CDR1 SEHNR and CDR2 FQNEAQ (reference sequence). The trim removed 4 bases at V and 7 bases at J, leaving 5 bases unmatched. The CDR3 nucleotides read TGTGCCAGCAGCTCGGGACAGGGGGCAACGCAGCCCCAGCATTTT. Translation gives CASSSGQGATQPQHF. Combining the CDR3 with reference TRBV7-9 and TRBJ1-5 gives the whole variable domain DTGVSQNPRHKITKRGQNVTFRCDPISEHNRLYWYRQTLGQGPEFLTYFQNEAQLEKSRLLSDRFSAERPKGSFSTLEIQRTEQGDSAMYLCASSSGQGATQPQHFGDGTRLSIL.

This clonotype was seen repeatedly, ten times or more. V and J are TRBV13 and TRBJ2-7; D ambiguous. The V end was cut by 1 base, the J end by 2 bases, with 9 bases between. CDR1 is PRHDT, CDR2 FYEKMQ, per germline (reference sequence). This CDR3 is 14 amino acids long. The CDR3 nucleotides are TGTGCCAGCAGCTTAGCGGCCAAGACCTACGAGCAGTACTTC. It yields the protein CASSLAAKTYEQYF.

This clonotype appeared a few times. The genes are TRBV4-3 and TRBJ2-2, with 7 nucleotides matching TRBD1. This CDR3 comprises 16 residues. The germline V gene encodes CDR1 LGHNA and CDR2 YSLEER. After removal of 2 bases from V and 4 bases from J, the junction contained 7 bases not matched to a gene. The CDR3 DNA reads as TGCGCCAGCAGCCAACGAACAGGGGTCAGCACCGGGGAGCTGTTTTTT. It translates to CASSQRTGVSTGELFF.

The gene calls are TRBV14 and TRBJ1-2; D gene uncertain. Trimming took off 4 bases at V and 4 bases at J, with 16 bases between the two ends. This CDR3 region has 15 residues. Germline CDR1 is SGHDN and CDR2 is FVKESK. The CDR3 region is CASSPPAAPVYGYTF. Written as DNA, the CDR3 is TGTGCCAGCAGCCCCCCGGCGGCGCCCGTCTATGGCTACACCTTC.

This clonotype has at least ten counts. V is TRBV28 and J is TRBJ2-7, with 10 bases lining up with TRBD2. With V trimmed by 8 bases and J by 5 bases, 12 bases remained unmatched. Germline V gene sequence: CDR1 MDHEN, CDR2 SYDVKM. The CDR3 length is 15 residues. The CDR3 DNA is TGTGCCAGCGGAACCGGGGCTAGCGGGAGAAACGAGCAGTACTTC. Translated: CASGTGASGRNEQYF. The full variable domain, its missing parts supplied by reference TRBV28 and TRBJ2-7, is DVKVTQSSRYLVKRTGEKVFLECVQDMDHENMFWYRQDPGLGLRLIYFSYDVKMKEKGDIPEGYSVSREKKERFSLILESASTNQTSMYLCASGTGASGRNEQYFGPGTRLTVT.